Listed here are 14 T cell receptor beta chains from one sample, sequenced in a study of blood T cell repertoires in COVID-19. TCRdb's copy holds only in-frame clones and misses some; the assay was immunoSEQ multiplex PCR. The sample gives hundreds of thousands of clones, roughly nine tenths of which show up once; approximately 2% is in the top ten. Sequencing was done on a sample of PBMCs or T cells enriched from blood (not recorded which). The receptors were sampled from a young woman with acute COVID-19.

To note about this clone: Other DNA sequences from this sample encode an identical CDR3 as well. The chain recombines TRBV5-1 with TRBJ2-2, with 9 bases identical to TRBD1. The CDR3 is 15 amino acids. Germline V lookup: CDR1 SGHRS, CDR2 YFSETQ. V gave up 5 bases and J gave up 4 bases; unmatched junction bases: 6. DNA of the CDR3: TGCGCCAGCAGTTCACCGGGACAGGGCACCGGGGAGCTGTTTTTT. Its translation: CASSSPGQGTGELFF.

The V and J genes are TRBV7-9 and TRBJ1-1; D might be TRBD1 (6 bases). Germline CDR1 and CDR2: SEHNR and FQNEAQ (reference sequence). The ends were cut back, 3 bases at V and 1 base at J, with 9 bases in the middle. This CDR3 contains 14 residues. CDR3 residues: CASSFYRENTEAFF. CDR3 nucleotide sequence: TGTGCCAGCAGCTTCTACAGGGAGAACACTGAAGCTTTCTTT.

The CDR3 region is CASSPNGQGYSPLHF. The CDR3 DNA reads TGTGCCAGCAGCCCTAACGGACAGGGATATTCACCCCTCCACTTT. This chain links TRBV28 with TRBJ1-6, with 8 bases that match TRBD1. Germline V lookup: CDR1 MDHEN, CDR2 SYDVKM. The V gene end was trimmed by 6 bases and the J gene end by 8 bases; junction bases not matched to a gene: 9. The CDR3 length is 15 residues.

J is TRBJ1-4 and V is TRBV18; 7 nucleotides align to TRBD1. The CDR3 contains 14 residues. From germline, CDR1 is KGHSH and CDR2 LQKENI. V shed 6 bases and J 4 bases; nucleotides not matched to a gene: 5. The CDR3 is CASSPGTVNEKLFF. CDR3 DNA sequence: TGTGCCAGCTCCCCCGGGACAGTTAATGAAAAACTGTTTTTT.

This clone was detected once. The chain uses TRBV5-1 and TRBJ1-6; 10 bases fit TRBD1. The germline V gene has CDR1 SGHRS and CDR2 YFSETQ. After removal of 7 bases from V and 7 bases from J, the junction contained 5 bases not matched to a gene. The CDR3 runs 14 residues. The CDR3 DNA follows: TGCGCCAGCGGGCCGGGACAGGGGAATTCACCCCTCCACTTT. Residues: CASGPGQGNSPLHF.

The gene calls are TRBV18 and TRBJ2-6, with D possibly being TRBD1 (5 bases). The CDR3 spans 18 residues. CDR1 is KGHSH, CDR2 LQKENI, per germline. Trimming stripped 1 base from V and 0 bases from J, with 13 bases between. The CDR3 here is CASSPRIGVNSGANVLTF. In nucleotides, the CDR3 is TGTGCCAGCTCACCACGTATAGGGGTTAACTCTGGGGCCAACGTCCTGACTTTC.

The J gene is TRBJ2-1, the V gene TRBV4-3, with D perhaps TRBD1 (6 bases). The CDR3 length is 14 residues. Trimming took 4 bases from V and 3 from J, leaving 10 bases between them. Germline V lookup: CDR1 LGHNA, CDR2 YSLEER. The chain's CDR3 is CASSLEGGYNEQFF. The CDR3 nucleotides are TGCGCCAGCAGCCTCGAAGGGGGCTACAATGAGCAGTTCTTC.

V usage is TRBV19 and J usage is TRBJ1-6; D remains ambiguous. The ends were cut back, 3 bases at V and 4 bases at J, with 10 bases in the middle. This CDR3 is 15 amino acids long. Germline loops: CDR1 LNHDA, CDR2 SQIVND (reference sequence). CDR3 sequence reads: CASSMTLEYNSPLHF. The CDR3 nucleotides read TGTGCCAGTAGTATGACACTCGAATATAATTCACCCCTCCACTTT.

V and J are TRBV5-4 and TRBJ1-3, with TRBD1 as a possible D gene (5 bases). The V gene's germline CDR1 is SGHNT and CDR2 YYREEE (reference sequence). The V gene lost 3 bases and the J gene lost 2 bases, with 15 bases spanning the gap. The CDR3 extends over 16 amino acids. The CDR3 loop is CASSWGVQEAGNTIYF. As DNA, the CDR3 is TGTGCCAGCAGCTGGGGGGTACAGGAGGCTGGAAACACCATATATTTT.

The sample holds a few counts of this clone. The V and J genes are TRBV12-3 or TRBV12-4 and TRBJ1-2; 7 bases align to TRBD1. The CDR3 is 13 residues long. J gave up 2 bases and V 5 bases, and 2 bases lay outside the gene matches. CDR3 bases: TGTGCCAGCAGTGTGACAGGGAACTATGGCTACACCTTC. Protein: CASSVTGNYGYTF.

V is TRBV3-1 (or the pseudogene TRBV3-2) and J is TRBJ2-1; perhaps TRBD2 as D (6 bases). Trimming removed 0 bases at V and 1 base at J, with 28 bases between. This CDR3 has 22 amino acids. Germline V lookup: CDR1 LGHDT, CDR2 YNNKEL (reference sequence). CDR3 loop: CASSQDNLIGTIAAVSYNEQFF. Here the CDR3 DNA reads TGTGCCAGCAGCCAAGATAACCTAATAGGAACCATAGCGGCTGTTTCCTACAATGAGCAGTTCTTC.

This clone was recorded only once. The V call is TRBV24-1, the J call TRBJ2-1; 11 bases line up with TRBD2. From germline, CDR1 is KGHDR and CDR2 SFDVKD. The CDR3 has 17 residues. V was pared by 5 bases and J by 0 bases, with 5 bases of the junction left unmatched. The CDR3 sequence: CATSVGTSGSSYNEQFF. The CDR3 DNA reads as TGTGCCACCAGTGTCGGGACTAGCGGAAGCTCCTACAATGAGCAGTTCTTC.

The chain couples TRBV6-1 to TRBJ1-2; D is uncertain. Trimming removed 0 bases at V and 4 bases at J, with 9 bases between. The CDR3 has 14 residues. The germline V gene has CDR1 MNHNS and CDR2 SASEGT. CDR3 region: CASSEAARPYGYTF. CDR3 sequence (DNA): TGTGCCAGCAGTGAAGCGGCCAGGCCCTATGGCTACACCTTC.

The V call is TRBV6-5, the J call TRBJ1-2; D gene ambiguous. V gave up 2 bases and J gave up 3 bases, with 13 bases separating them. Germline values: CDR1 MNHEY, CDR2 SVGAGI. The CDR3 totals 15 residues. The CDR3 loop reads CASSYGQLNYYGYTF. DNA for the CDR3: TGTGCCAGCAGTTACGGGCAATTAAATTACTATGGCTACACCTTC.